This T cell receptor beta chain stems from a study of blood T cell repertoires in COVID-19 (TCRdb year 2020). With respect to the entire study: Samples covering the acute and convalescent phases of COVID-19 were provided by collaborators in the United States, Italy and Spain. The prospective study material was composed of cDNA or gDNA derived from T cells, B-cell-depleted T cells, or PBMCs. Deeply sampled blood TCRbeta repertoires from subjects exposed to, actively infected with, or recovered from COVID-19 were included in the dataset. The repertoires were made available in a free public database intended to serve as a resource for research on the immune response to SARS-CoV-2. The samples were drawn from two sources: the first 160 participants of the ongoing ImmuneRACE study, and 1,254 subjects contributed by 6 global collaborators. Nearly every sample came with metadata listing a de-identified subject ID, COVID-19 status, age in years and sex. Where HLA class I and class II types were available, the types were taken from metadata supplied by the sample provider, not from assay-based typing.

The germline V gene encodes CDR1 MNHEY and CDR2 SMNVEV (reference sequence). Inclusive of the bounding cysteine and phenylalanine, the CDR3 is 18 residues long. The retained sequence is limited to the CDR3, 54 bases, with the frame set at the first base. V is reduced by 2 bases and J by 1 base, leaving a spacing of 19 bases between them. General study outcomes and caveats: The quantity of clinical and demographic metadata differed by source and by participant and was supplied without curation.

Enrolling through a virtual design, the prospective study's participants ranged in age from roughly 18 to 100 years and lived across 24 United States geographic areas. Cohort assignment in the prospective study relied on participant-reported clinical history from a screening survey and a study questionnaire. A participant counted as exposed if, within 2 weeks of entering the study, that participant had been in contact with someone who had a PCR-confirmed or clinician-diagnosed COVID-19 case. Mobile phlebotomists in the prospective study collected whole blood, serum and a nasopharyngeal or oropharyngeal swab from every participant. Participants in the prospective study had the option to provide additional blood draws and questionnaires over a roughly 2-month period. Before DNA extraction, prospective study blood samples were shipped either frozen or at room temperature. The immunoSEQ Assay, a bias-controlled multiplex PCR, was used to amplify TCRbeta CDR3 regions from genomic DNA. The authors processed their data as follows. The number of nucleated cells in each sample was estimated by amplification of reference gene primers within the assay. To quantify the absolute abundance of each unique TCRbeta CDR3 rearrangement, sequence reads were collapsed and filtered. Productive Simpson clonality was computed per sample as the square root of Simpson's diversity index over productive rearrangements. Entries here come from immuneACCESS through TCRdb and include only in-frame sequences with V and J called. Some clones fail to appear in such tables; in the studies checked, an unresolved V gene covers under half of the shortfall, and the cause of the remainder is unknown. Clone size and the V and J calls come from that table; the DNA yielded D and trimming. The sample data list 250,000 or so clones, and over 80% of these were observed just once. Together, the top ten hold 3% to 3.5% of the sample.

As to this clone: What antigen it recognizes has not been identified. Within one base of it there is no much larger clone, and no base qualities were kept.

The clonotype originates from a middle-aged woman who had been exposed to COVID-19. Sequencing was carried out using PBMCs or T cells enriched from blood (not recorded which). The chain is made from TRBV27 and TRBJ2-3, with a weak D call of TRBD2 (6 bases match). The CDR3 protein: CASSLTGFRDWGTDTQYF. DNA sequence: TGTGCCAGCAGTTTAACGGGTTTCCGGGACTGGGGCACAGATACGCAGTATTTT.